A selection of T cell receptor beta chains follows, all from one sample in a study of vaccination and CD4 T cells after COVID-19. Their target antigens are unknown. MiXCR was run by TCRdb on the PCR reads, yielding one entry per CDR3 protein. Here the sample spans roughly 18,000 distinct CDR3 sequences, around 55% being singletons. The sequencing input was CD4+ T cells from blood, cultured in vitro. The receptor source for this set is a human donor who had recovered from COVID-19. CDR3s include the opening cysteine and the closing phenylalanine or tryptophan. A D gene is named only where the DNA matches it firmly. The size of a clone is reported for some rows only, either as once, few or many, or as a class for expanded clones.

cdr3_nt	cdr3_aa	v_call	clone_size	cdr3_length	d_call	j_call
TGCAGTGCTAGAGGAGGGGGCGCGGGCGAAAAACTGTTTTTT	CSARGGGAGEKLFF	TRBV20-1	.	14	TRBD1	TRBJ1-4
TGTGCCAGCAGCTTCGGGACACGGGGTTCCTACGAGCAGTACTTC	CASSFGTRGSYEQYF	TRBV7-8	.	15	.	TRBJ2-7
TGTGCCAGCAGCCAACTCAGGTCAAGCGGGGGAGGAGAGACCCAGTACTTC	CASSQLRSSGGGETQYF	TRBV6-2/TRBV6-3	.	17	TRBD2	TRBJ2-5
TGTGCCAGCAGCCGAGACTCCGGGACAGGGCGCGGGGAGCTGTTTTTT	CASSRDSGTGRGELFF	TRBV7-2	.	16	TRBD1	TRBJ2-2
TGTGCCAGTAGTCACGGCTTTGGGGAGATAGTAGGCTACACCTTC	CASSHGFGEIVGYTF	TRBV19	few	15	.	TRBJ1-2
TGTGCCAGCAGCTTGGTAGCGTACACCTACGAGCAGTACTTC	CASSLVAYTYEQYF	TRBV7-8	few	14	.	TRBJ2-7
TGTGCCAGTAGTCGTGGTTGGTACCAAGAGACCCAGTACTTC	CASSRGWYQETQYF	TRBV19	.	14	.	TRBJ2-5
TGTGCCAGCAGTACGACAGGGAGACCAGCAGAGCAGTACTTC	CASSTTGRPAEQYF	TRBV6-1	.	14	TRBD1	TRBJ2-7
TGTGCCAGCAGCTTAGCGGGGACAAGCTACGAGCAGTACTTC	CASSLAGTSYEQYF	TRBV7-6	.	14	.	TRBJ2-7
TGCAGTGCTGGTAGGTTCAGCACTGAAGCTTTCTTT	CSAGRFSTEAFF	TRBV20-1	.	12	.	TRBJ1-1
TGTGCCAGCAGTGACTCAGTATATCAGCCCCAGCATTTT	CASSDSVYQPQHF	TRBV6-1	.	13	.	TRBJ1-5
TGTGCCAGCAGCTTATTTGAGAATTCACCCCTCCACTTT	CASSLFENSPLHF	TRBV7-9	.	13	.	TRBJ1-6
TGTGCCAGCACGTCCGGGACCCCTTGGTGGGGACAAGAGACCCAGTACTTC	CASTSGTPWWGQETQYF	TRBV7-2	.	17	.	TRBJ2-5
TGCAGTGTTGTGGCGGGAGTTGGAAACATTCAGTACTTC	CSVVAGVGNIQYF	TRBV20-1	few	13	TRBD2	TRBJ2-4
TGCGCCAGCAGCGCGAAACTAGTCAGCACCTACGAGCAGTACTTC	CASSAKLVSTYEQYF	TRBV5-1	.	15	.	TRBJ2-7
TGTGCCAGCAGTAAGGAGATCCGCCCCCAGCATTTT	CASSKEIRPQHF	TRBV28	few	12	.	TRBJ1-5
TGTGCCATCAGTGAGGGGACAGGGAGGGAGACCCAGTACTTC	CAISEGTGRETQYF	TRBV10-3	few	14	TRBD1	TRBJ2-5
TGTGCCAGTAGTATCTCGAGGGTTCTGAACACTGAAGCTTTCTTT	CASSISRVLNTEAFF	TRBV19	few	15	.	TRBJ1-1
TGTGCCATCAGTGAGCCAGGTGGTCGGGGTCGGCGGGAAGAGACCCAGTACTTC	CAISEPGGRGRREETQYF	TRBV10-3	.	18	.	TRBJ2-5